This TCR beta chain comes out of a study of CD8 T cells in Susac syndrome. Controls were healthy donors (matched for age and sex). This CDR3 region has 14 residues. Trimming removed 3 bases from V and 1 base from J, with 7 bases in between. Germline V gene sequence: CDR1 LGHDT, CDR2 YNNKEL (reference sequence). An amount of RNA that ranged from roughly 0.45 to 1 ug was reverse transcribed with random hexamers. Coverage of TCR beta CDR3 amplification by immunoSEQ multiplex PCR extended to 54 Vbeta and 13 Jbeta. In TCRdb, the immunoSEQ multiplex PCR reads were re-called with MiXCR into one record per CDR3 protein. In the table there are approximately 110,000 distinct CDR3 sequences, around 95% of which are singletons.

The sequence derives from a human donor in good health. Sequencing was done on a sample of CD4+ T cells from PBMCs. This chain links TRBV3-1 with TRBJ1-3, with D hard to call. The CDR3 loop is CASSQMDSGNTIYF. The CDR3 DNA follows: TGTGCCAGCAGCCAGATGGATTCTGGAAACACCATATATTTT.